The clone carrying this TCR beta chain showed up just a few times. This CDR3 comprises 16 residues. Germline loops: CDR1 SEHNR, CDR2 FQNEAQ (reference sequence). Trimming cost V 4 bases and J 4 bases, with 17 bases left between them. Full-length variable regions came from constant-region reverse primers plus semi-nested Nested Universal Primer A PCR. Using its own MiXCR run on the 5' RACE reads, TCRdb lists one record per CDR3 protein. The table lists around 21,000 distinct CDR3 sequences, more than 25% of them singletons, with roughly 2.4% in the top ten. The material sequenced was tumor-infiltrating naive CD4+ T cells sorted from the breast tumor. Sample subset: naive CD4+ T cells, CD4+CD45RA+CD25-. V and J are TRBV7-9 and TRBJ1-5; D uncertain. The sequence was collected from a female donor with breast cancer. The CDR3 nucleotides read TGTGCCAGCAGCTCATTTGACGTTTCTGTAAATCAGCCCCAGCATTTT. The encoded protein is CASSSFDVSVNQPQHF.